These 28 T cell receptor beta chains originate from one sample sequenced in a study of tumor-infiltrating lymphocytes in oesophageal squamous cell carcinoma. TCRdb reprocessed the PCR reads via MiXCR and lists one record per CDR3 protein. The sample holds 15,000 to 20,000 distinct CDR3 sequences, approximately 40% seen once. The specimen sequenced was esophageal tumor tissue. All receptors come from a male donor with esophageal squamous cell carcinoma.

This clonotype was detected ten times or more. Germline and junction disagree at one end, which may indicate a read error. J is TRBJ2-1 and V is TRBV6-1; tentatively, D is TRBD1 or TRBD2 (5 bases each). Germline V gene sequence: CDR1 MNHNS, CDR2 SASEGT. There are 14 residues in the CDR3. Here the CDR3 reads CASTRGDLASPLHF. The CDR3, as DNA: TGTGCCAGCACCCGAGGGGACCTCGCTTCACCCCTCCACTTC.

This clonotype was detected ten times or more. This rearrangement joins TRBV6-1 to TRBJ2-3; D is possibly TRBD1 or TRBD2 (5 bases each). V was pared by 6 bases and J by 0 bases, with 28 bases between. Germline V gives CDR1 MNHNS, CDR2 SASEGT. The CDR3 has 20 amino acids. This CDR3 reads CASSEGTRVTRGPSTDTQYF. The CDR3 DNA sequence: TGTGCCAGCAGCGAGGGAACCAGGGTTACTAGAGGACCTAGCACAGATACGCAGTATTTT.

A note on this clonotype: Being one base from a much bigger clone, this may be a read error. Without the conserved terminal phenylalanine or tryptophan, this CDR3 likely stems from a read error. The CDR3 sequence: CASSLALGLNNEQFS. In DNA form, the CDR3 reads TGCGCCAGCAGCTTGGCCTTGGGACTAAACAATGAGCAGTTCTCC. V is TRBV5-1 and J is TRBJ2-1, with 7 bases that match TRBD2. The CDR3 has 15 residues. The germline gives CDR1 SGHRS, CDR2 YFSETQ. The junction had 5 bases not matched to a gene; V was cut back by 0 bases and J by 5 bases.

The chain couples TRBV24-1 to TRBJ2-1; D is uncertain. Looked up from germline, CDR1 is KGHDR and CDR2 is SFDVKD. V was trimmed by 9 bases and J by 2 bases, leaving 7 bases between them. This CDR3 has 12 amino acids. DNA of the CDR3: TGTGCCACCTCAGAGGCCTACAATGAGCAGTTCTTC. It encodes CATSEAYNEQFF.

The chain recombines TRBV7-2 with TRBJ1-6; D perhaps matches TRBD1 (6 bases). The J call may be faulty, since TRBJ1-5 better matches the DNA end. The germline V gene encodes CDR1 SGHTA and CDR2 FQGNSA. The CDR3 runs to 12 residues. CDR3 loop: CASSFGGQPQHF. The CDR3 bases are TGTGCCAGCAGCTTTGGGGGCCAGCCCCAGCATTTT.

At least ten counts were recorded for this clonotype. This chain links TRBV10-3 with TRBJ1-6; D is unclear. Per germline, CDR1 ENHRY and CDR2 SYGVKD. The CDR3 contains 15 residues. V shed 3 bases and J shed 6 bases, with 12 bases lying between them. The CDR3 protein is CAISDNYGFNSPLHF. The CDR3 DNA reads as TGTGCCATCAGTGACAACTACGGATTTAATTCACCCCTCCACTTT.

As regards this clonotype: Since the CDR3 does not end with the conserved phenylalanine or tryptophan, this likely comes from a read error. No DNA is shown, since the ends of the CDR3 on it are uncertain; the CDR3 is the one TCRdb lists. The chain couples TRBV19 to TRBJ2-6; the D segment call TRBD1 is taken from the table without a DNA check. Germline V gene sequence: CDR1 LNHDA, CDR2 SQIVND (reference sequence). The CDR3 is 18 amino acids in total, end residues counted. This CDR3 is CASSIDLGTGKNIQYFGA.

In this sample, this clonotype turned up many times. The chain employs TRBV11-2 and TRBJ2-3; TRBD2 aligns across 12 bases. From germline, CDR1 is SGHAT and CDR2 FQNNGV. There are 18 residues in the CDR3. With V trimmed by 5 bases and J by 1 base, 10 bases remained unmatched. This CDR3 is CASSPFPTSGRGTDTQYF. DNA for the CDR3: TGTGCCAGCAGCCCCTTCCCGACTAGCGGGAGAGGCACAGATACGCAGTATTTT. The whole variable domain, filled in from reference TRBV11-2 and TRBJ2-3, reads EAGVAQSPRYKIIEKRQSVAFWCNPISGHATLYWYQQILGQGPKLLIQFQNNGVVDDSQLPKDRFSAERLKGVDSTLKIQPAKLEDSAVYLCASSPFPTSGRGTDTQYFGPGTRLTVL.

J is TRBJ2-5 and V is TRBV9; 8 nucleotides agree with TRBD1. The J call is doubtful: the DNA matches TRBJ2-7 better. Germline CDR1 and CDR2: SGDLS and YYNGEE. This CDR3 comprises 15 residues. The CDR3 DNA reads TGTGCCAGCAGCGTCCAGGGAACAGGGGGGAACGAGCAGTACTTC. It is translated as CASSVQGTGGNEQYF.

At least ten counts were recorded for this clonotype. A read error may be the cause here, since a much bigger clone is one base away. The rearrangement uses TRBV4-1 and TRBJ2-1; D is uncertain. TRBJ2-7 matches the DNA end more closely, so the J call is doubtful. Germline assignment: CDR1 MGHRA and CDR2 YSYEKL. The CDR3 totals 12 residues. The CDR3 region is CASSQENNEQYF. For the CDR3, the DNA is TGCGCCAGCAGCCAAGAAAACAATGAGCAGTACTTC.

Points on this clonotype: The CDR3 does not end in the conserved phenylalanine or tryptophan, so this is likely a read error. Because the CDR3's place on the DNA is in doubt, the DNA is left out and the CDR3 is given as listed by TCRdb. The chain employs TRBV7-6 and TRBJ2-7. 8 amino acids form the CDR3, both terminal residues included. The V gene's germline CDR1 is SGHVS and CDR2 FNYEAQ. The CDR3 is CASSLGSS.

In this sample, this clonotype is medium-sized. In DNA, the CDR3 is TGTGCCAGCCGTTACGCCGAGCAGTACTTC. Its translation is CASRYAEQYF. The rearrangement uses TRBV12-3 or TRBV12-4 and TRBJ2-7; D not resolved. V shed 8 bases and J shed 6 bases, with 8 bases lying between them. The CDR3 is made up of 10 amino acids.

This clonotype is medium-sized. The rearrangement links TRBV7-2 to TRBJ1-1; D is perhaps TRBD1 (6 bases). The CDR3 sequence is 19 residues long. V lost 1 base and J lost 3, with 24 bases in between. Germline V gives CDR1 SGHTA, CDR2 FQGNSA. The chain's CDR3 is CASSLGPLAATGGHTEAFF. The CDR3 nucleotides read TGTGCCAGCAGCTTAGGTCCTCTCGCTGCGACAGGAGGGCACACTGAAGCTTTCTTT. The full variable domain, its missing parts supplied by reference TRBV7-2 and TRBJ1-1, is GAGVSQSPSNKVTEKGKDVELRCDPISGHTALYWYRQSLGQGLEFLIYFQGNSAPDKSGLPSDRFSAERTGGSVSTLTIQRTQQEDSAVYLCASSLGPLAATGGHTEAFFGQGTRLTVV.

The chain recombines TRBV11-2 with TRBJ2-4; the match to TRBD2 covers 13 bases. The J call is uncertain, as TRBJ2-5 better fits the DNA end. Germline V CDR1 and CDR2: SGHAT, FQNNGV. CDR3 length: 17 amino acids. The CDR3 is CASSLVRLAGGGETQYF. The CDR3, as DNA: TGTGCCAGCAGCTTAGTCAGACTAGCGGGAGGTGGAGAGACCCAGTACTTC.

This clonotype appeared many times. V is TRBV24-1 and J is TRBJ2-1, with TRBD1 matching 12 bases. Trimming took 5 bases from V and 9 from J; bases not matched to a gene: 4. The CDR3 totals 14 residues. Per germline, CDR1 KGHDR and CDR2 SFDVKD. This chain's CDR3 is CATSAGQGAGEQFF. The DNA of the CDR3 is TGTGCCACCAGTGCGGGACAGGGGGCAGGTGAGCAGTTCTTC.

In its sample, this clonotype was seen many times. The chain carries TRBV2 and TRBJ2-7; tentative D call: TRBD2 (6 bases). Trimming removed 6 bases from V and 3 bases from J, with 18 bases in between. Germline V lookup: CDR1 SNHLY, CDR2 FYNNEI. CDR3 length: 15 residues. CDR3 sequence (DNA): TGTGCCAGCAGCGTCGCGGGACCACCTGTCTACGAGCAGTACTTC. It is translated as CASSVAGPPVYEQYF.

Note on this clonotype: Given a much more abundant clone one base away, this may be a read error. This chain connects TRBV27 to TRBJ1-4; D remains unclear. CDR1 MNHEY and CDR2 SMNVEV come from the germline V gene (reference sequence). The length of the CDR3 is 14 residues. In DNA form, the CDR3 reads TGTGCCAGCAGTTTAGCCGGCGCGGAAGAAAAACTGTGTTTT. It encodes CASSLAGAEEKLCF.

This clonotype has a count of ten or more. This chain uses TRBV24-1 with TRBJ1-1; D gene uncertain. The V end was cut by 4 bases, the J end by 0 bases, with 11 bases between. The CDR3 contains 15 residues. CDR1 and CDR2 from the germline V gene are KGHDR and SFDVKD. This CDR3 is CATSETTEMNTEAFF. The DNA of the CDR3 is TGTGCCACCAGTGAAACTACAGAAATGAACACTGAAGCTTTCTTT.

This clonotype was seen at least ten times. The chain joins TRBV27 to TRBJ1-4, with a tentative D call TRBD1 (5 bases). CDR1 is MNHEY and CDR2 is SMNVEV in the germline V gene (reference sequence). CDR3 length: 15 residues. The V and J ends lost 4 bases and 8 bases respectively, with 17 bases between them. The CDR3 protein is CASSSTGGSSEKLFF. The DNA for the CDR3 is TGTGCCAGCAGTTCCACGGGGGGGTCAAGCGAAAAACTGTTTTTT.

This sequence joins TRBV7-3 and TRBJ2-3; no clear D gene. The CDR3 covers 13 residues. Per germline, CDR1 SGHTA and CDR2 FQGTGA. Between the trimmed V and J ends, which lost 0 bases and 4 bases, there was a span of 5 bases. Here the CDR3 reads CASSLTRADTQYF. DNA of the CDR3: TGTGCCAGCAGCTTAACGCGAGCAGATACGCAGTATTTT.

This clonotype was picked up a small number of times. The chain is built from TRBV7-9 and TRBJ2-7, with 10 bases fitting TRBD2. With the DNA end fitting TRBJ2-5 better, the J assignment may be wrong. Germline CDR1 is SEHNR and CDR2 is FQNEAQ (reference sequence). The CDR3 sequence is 17 residues long. The CDR3 loop is CASSPLAGEVREETQYF. The CDR3 region has the DNA TGTGCCAGCAGCCCCCTAGCGGGAGAGGTCCGGGAAGAGACCCAGTACTTC.

The chain carries TRBV28 and TRBJ2-1, with 7 positions matching TRBD1. The CDR3 sequence is 14 residues long. J was trimmed by 5 bases and V by 2 bases; bases with no gene match: 3. The germline CDR1 and CDR2 sequences are MDHEN and SYDVKM. The CDR3 DNA is TGTGCCAGCAGTTTAGTGACAGGGCACAATGAGCAGTTCTTC. Its translation is CASSLVTGHNEQFF.

As regards this clonotype: No conserved phenylalanine or tryptophan ends this CDR3, so it is likely a read error. It is unclear where the CDR3 begins or ends on the DNA, so no DNA is shown, and the CDR3 is as TCRdb lists it. The rearrangement uses TRBV11-2 and TRBJ2-7; the D segment call TRBD1 is taken from the table without a DNA check. Both ends counted, the CDR3 spans 8 residues. CDR1 is SGHAT and CDR2 is FQNNGV in the germline V gene. The CDR3: CASSLLGQ.

This clonotype was observed at least ten times. CDR3 nucleotide sequence: TGTGCCAGCAGCCTAAACTGGGCCGGGGAGCTGTTTTTT. Translated, it gives CASSLNWAGELFF. V gene TRBV12-3 or TRBV12-4 combines with J gene TRBJ2-2; D unclear. This CDR3 has 13 amino acids. The V end lost 6 bases, the J end lost 6 bases, and 11 bases lay between the germline ends.

The V gene is TRBV24-1, the J gene TRBJ2-1; TRBD2 aligns across 7 bases. Per the germline V gene, CDR1 is KGHDR and CDR2 is SFDVKD. CDR3 length equals 18 residues. The V gene end was trimmed by 3 bases and the J gene end by 0 bases; junction bases not matched to a gene: 10. CDR3 sequence: CATSDPNPSGSSYNEQFF. The DNA for the CDR3 is TGTGCCACCAGTGATCCCAATCCTAGCGGCAGCTCCTACAATGAGCAGTTCTTC.

This clonotype has ten or more counts. This sequence joins TRBV10-1 and TRBJ1-1, with TRBD1 as a possible D gene (6 bases). Germline loops: CDR1 WNHNN, CDR2 SYGVQD (reference sequence). V was clipped by 0 bases and J by 11 bases, with 16 bases between them. The CDR3 totals 14 residues. The CDR3 DNA sequence: TGCGCCAGCAGTGAGTCAGGGCAGGGACATCACGCTTTCTTT. This gives the protein CASSESGQGHHAFF.

The genes are TRBV7-8 and TRBJ2-3; D possibly matches TRBD1 or TRBD2 (5 bases each). The CDR3 is 13 amino acids. CDR1 is SGHVS, CDR2 FQNEAQ, per germline. V was pared by 0 bases and J by 7 bases, with 8 bases between. Here the CDR3 reads CASSLAGANTQYF. CDR3 in DNA: TGTGCCAGCAGCTTAGCCGGGGCGAATACGCAGTATTTT.

The chain is built from TRBV19 and TRBJ1-1, with TRBD1 matching 8 bases. CDR1 is LNHDA, CDR2 SQIVND, per germline (reference sequence). The CDR3 totals 14 residues. V dropped 3 bases and J dropped 1; count of bases not matched to a gene: 1. CDR3 residues: CASSIGTGNTEAFF. In nucleotides, the CDR3 is TGTGCCAGTAGTATTGGGACAGGGAACACTGAAGCTTTCTTT. Complete variable domain (other parts from reference TRBV19 and TRBJ1-1): DGGITQSPKYLFRKEGQNVTLSCEQNLNHDAMYWYRQDPGQGLRLIYYSQIVNDFQKGDIAEGYSVSREKKESFPLTVTSAQKNPTAFYLCASSIGTGNTEAFFGQGTRLTVV.